This T cell receptor (beta chain) came from a study of cytomegalovirus exposure and HLA in healthy donors. Study-wide results and caveats: The classifier reportedly diagnosed cytomegalovirus status with high sensitivity and specificity. In an earlier analysis, about 87% or about 30%: the productive usage of most TCR beta V segments. Reports state that TCR beta sequences accurately predicted most subjects' HLA-A and HLA-B alleles. Later analysis placed DRB1 highest and HLA-C lowest in TCR association rates, which differed by HLA locus.

Trimming at V came to 5 bases and at J to 4 bases, leaving 5 bases not matched to a gene. The CDR3 totals 15 residues. CDR1 and CDR2 (germline): SGHDT, YYEEEE. A multiplex PCR was run with 60 Vbeta primers and 13 Jbeta primers. The protocol was immunoSEQ multiplex PCR, while the TCRdb copy is restricted to in-frame clones and leaves out a portion. The sample includes about 98,000 clones, over 70% seen only once; the top ten take roughly 9.7%. To note about this clone: Its specificity is not known.

Specimen: PBMCs. This sequence originates from a man aged 18 to 30 in good health and CMV-seropositive. The chain uses TRBV5-6 and TRBJ2-3; 12 bases are shared with TRBD2. The CDR3 spells CASRTSGGAADTQYF. In DNA, the CDR3 is TGTGCCAGCAGGACTAGCGGGGGCGCGGCAGATACGCAGTATTTT.